Listed here are 8 T cell receptor beta chains from one sample, sequenced in a study of blood T cell repertoires in COVID-19. Assay used: immunoSEQ multiplex PCR; TCRdb lists only in-frame clones, some missing. The data show approximately 250,000 clones, with 88% seen just once and just under 1% held by the top ten. Sequenced: PBMCs or T cells enriched from blood (not recorded which). The receptor source for this set is a woman aged 25 to 39 who had recovered from COVID-19.

The rearrangement links TRBV11-3 to TRBJ2-5; 9 bases line up with TRBD1. The CDR3 consists of 15 residues. In germline, CDR1 is SGHNT, CDR2 YENEEA. V dropped 5 bases and J dropped 5; count of bases not matched to a gene: 9. The CDR3 spells CASSPDRGKHETQYF. CDR3 DNA sequence: TGTGCCAGCAGCCCCGACAGGGGGAAACACGAGACCCAGTACTTC.

V gene TRBV28 combines with J gene TRBJ1-2, with 9 bases matching TRBD1. Germline trimming cut 6 bases from V and 1 base from J; bases unmatched to any gene: 9. The CDR3 contains 16 residues. CDR1 is MDHEN and CDR2 is SYDVKM in the germline V gene. The DNA for the CDR3 is TGTGCCAGCAGCCCTGACAGGGGGATATTTAACTATGGCTACACCTTC. Translation: CASSPDRGIFNYGYTF.

The genes are TRBV18 and TRBJ1-2; TRBD1 matches 8 bases. After removal of 2 bases from V and 8 bases from J, the junction contained 10 bases not matched to a gene. The CDR3 consists of 15 residues. CDR1 and CDR2 (germline): KGHSH, LQKENI. The CDR3 region is CASSPGGDRGGGYTF. The CDR3 coding sequence is TGTGCCAGCTCACCAGGGGGCGACAGGGGAGGCGGCTACACCTTC.

The count of this clone is one. V is TRBV7-3 and J is TRBJ1-5; TRBD1 agrees at 8 bases. J was trimmed by 0 bases and V by 5 bases; bases with no gene match: 12. CDR3 length: 18 amino acids. In germline, CDR1 is SGHTA, CDR2 FQGTGA. The CDR3 spells CASSQRQGNSYSNQPQHF. DNA of the CDR3: TGTGCCAGCAGCCAAAGACAGGGGAACTCATATAGCAATCAGCCCCAGCATTTT. Full variable domain (missing parts from reference TRBV7-3 and TRBJ1-5): GAGVSQTPSNKVTEKGKYVELRCDPISGHTALYWYRQSLGQGPEFLIYFQGTGAADDSGLPNDRFFAVRPEGSVSTLKIQRTERGDSAVYLCASSQRQGNSYSNQPQHFGDGTRLSIL.

The chain uses TRBV19 and TRBJ2-1, with a weak D call TRBD1 (7 bases). CDR1 LNHDA and CDR2 SQIVND come from the germline V gene (reference sequence). V lost 1 base and J 3 bases, leaving 13 bases between the germline ends. The CDR3 is 16 amino acids. The CDR3 protein is CASSIVRGAVYNEQFF. In DNA, the CDR3 is TGTGCCAGTAGTATAGTCAGGGGGGCTGTCTACAATGAGCAGTTCTTC. The full variable domain, completed using reference TRBV19 and TRBJ2-1, is DGGITQSPKYLFRKEGQNVTLSCEQNLNHDAMYWYRQDPGQGLRLIYYSQIVNDFQKGDIAEGYSVSREKKESFPLTVTSAQKNPTAFYLCASSIVRGAVYNEQFFGPGTRLTVL.

For the CDR3, the DNA is TGCGCCAGCAGCCCGATCGGACAGGGGCTGAACACTGAAGCTTTCTTT. Its translation is CASSPIGQGLNTEAFF. The V and J genes are TRBV5-1 and TRBJ1-1; 9 nucleotides match TRBD1. The CDR3 totals 16 residues. From germline, CDR1 is SGHRS and CDR2 YFSETQ. Trimming cost V 4 bases and J 0 bases; bases outside gene matches: 7. Full variable domain (rest looked up from reference TRBV5-1 and TRBJ1-1): KAGVTQTPRYLIKTRGQQVTLSCSPISGHRSVSWYQQTPGQGLQFLFEYFSETQRNKGNFPGRFSGRQFSNSRSEMNVSTLELGDSALYLCASSPIGQGLNTEAFFGQGTRLTVV.

This clone was found once. V usage is TRBV18 and J usage is TRBJ1-2, with unresolved D. CDR1 KGHSH and CDR2 LQKENI come from the germline V gene. V gave up 6 bases and J gave up 6 bases, with 14 bases separating them. The CDR3 is 13 residues long. CDR3 nucleotide sequence: TGTGCCAGCTCCCGTGCTGAGCAACATGGCTACACCTTC. Its protein product is CASSRAEQHGYTF. Full variable domain (rest looked up from reference TRBV18 and TRBJ1-2): NAGVMQNPRHLVRRRGQEARLRCSPMKGHSHVYWYRQLPEEGLKFMVYLQKENIIDESGMPKERFSAEFPKEGPSILRIQQVVRGDSAAYFCASSRAEQHGYTFGSGTRLTVV.

The chain employs TRBV28 and TRBJ2-1; 7 bases are shared with TRBD2. V lost 6 bases to trimming and J lost 10 bases; unmatched junction nucleotides: 12. The CDR3 has 14 residues. Germline V gene lookup returns CDR1 MDHEN and CDR2 SYDVKM. The CDR3 spells CASRATSPGGEQFF. In nucleotides, the CDR3 is TGTGCCAGCAGGGCGACTAGCCCCGGGGGGGAGCAGTTCTTC.